The 8 T cell receptor beta chains presented below share a single source sample, sequenced in a study of breast tumors, draining lymph nodes, adjacent tissues. Breast cancer patients provided tissue from their axillary draining lymph nodes. One entry per CDR3 protein, called by TCRdb with MiXCR from the multiplex PCR reads. The table records 180,000 or so distinct CDR3 sequences, around 33% of them present only once. Sequenced input: axillary lymph node tissue. The receptors were gathered from a female donor with breast cancer. Some clones in this sample may be carry-over from other donors' samples.

This clonotype appeared many times. The chain employs TRBV24-1 and TRBJ2-3; TRBD2 matches at 8 bases. The CDR3 runs 14 residues. Trimming removed 9 bases from V and 0 bases from J; junction bases left unmatched: 4. Germline CDR1 and CDR2: KGHDR and SFDVKD. The CDR3 DNA follows: TGTGCCACCGGGGTAGCGGGGAGCACAGATACGCAGTATTTT. It translates to CATGVAGSTDTQYF.

In its sample, this clonotype was seen many times. This rearrangement joins TRBV7-2 to TRBJ2-7; D might be TRBD1 (5 bases). The germline V and J ends were trimmed by 5 bases and 1 base, with 12 bases remaining between them. Germline loops: CDR1 SGHTA, CDR2 FQGNSA. The CDR3 runs 14 residues. The CDR3 spells CASSPWGSSYEQYF. CDR3 bases: TGTGCCAGCAGCCCGTGGGGCAGTTCCTACGAGCAGTACTTC. The whole variable domain, filled in from reference TRBV7-2 and TRBJ2-7, reads GAGVSQSPSNKVTEKGKDVELRCDPISGHTALYWYRQSLGQGLEFLIYFQGNSAPDKSGLPSDRFSAERTGGSVSTLTIQRTQQEDSAVYLCASSPWGSSYEQYFGPGTRLTVT.

This clonotype has a handful of counts. This may be a read error: a much more frequent sequence differs by one nucleotide. The rearrangement joins TRBV20-1 to TRBJ2-7; D not certain. CDR3 size: 15 residues. Germline V CDR1 and CDR2: DFQATT, SNEGSKA (reference sequence). CDR3: CSATSSALNSCEQYF. In nucleotides, the CDR3 is TGCAGTGCTACTTCTAGTGCCCTTAACTCCTGCGAGCAGTACTTC.

The chain links TRBV7-2 to TRBJ1-3; the D gene is possibly TRBD1 (5 bases). The germline CDR1 and CDR2 sequences are SGHTA and FQGNSA. V was shortened by 5 bases and J by 4 bases, with 21 bases between the two germline ends. CDR3 length: 17 amino acids. The CDR3 loop is CASSLSAGTGLGNTIYF. The CDR3 DNA is TGTGCCAGCAGCCTGAGCGCCGGGACGGGGTTGGGAAACACCATATATTTT.

This clonotype showed up just once. No conserved phenylalanine or tryptophan is present at the end of the CDR3, so a read error is the likely explanation. V is TRBV6-6 and J is TRBJ1-2; 8 bases match TRBD1. The CDR3 consists of 13 residues. CDR1 MNHNY and CDR2 SVGAGI come from the germline V gene (reference sequence). After removal of 6 bases from V and 4 bases from J, the junction contained 4 bases not matched to a gene. The CDR3 region is CASRRQGSYGYTS. CDR3 coding DNA: TGTGCCAGCAGACGACAGGGGAGCTATGGCTACACCTCC.

The V and J genes are TRBV5-1 and TRBJ2-2; no reliable D call. V was shortened by 0 bases and J by 8 bases, with 11 bases between the two germline ends. The CDR3 consists of 14 residues. Germline values: CDR1 SGHRS, CDR2 YFSETQ. The CDR3 spells CASSLAVTTGELFF. CDR3 nucleotides: TGCGCCAGCAGCTTGGCAGTTACCACTGGGGAGCTGTTTTTT. Complete variable domain (other parts from reference TRBV5-1 and TRBJ2-2): KAGVTQTPRYLIKTRGQQVTLSCSPISGHRSVSWYQQTPGQGLQFLFEYFSETQRNKGNFPGRFSGRQFSNSRSEMNVSTLELGDSALYLCASSLAVTTGELFFGEGSRLTVL.

This clonotype was seen at least ten times. The chain uses TRBV5-8 and TRBJ1-2; D unclear. This CDR3 is built from 16 residues. Trimming shortened V by 3 bases and J by 2 bases, and 17 bases separated the two germline ends. In germline, CDR1 is SGHTS, CDR2 YDEGEE. The CDR3 reads CASSSMDRGPNYGYTF. The DNA for the CDR3 is TGTGCCAGCAGCTCTATGGACCGAGGGCCCAACTATGGCTACACCTTC.

There are many counts of this clonotype. The chain combines TRBV2 with TRBJ2-7, with 14 bases that match TRBD2. The germline V gene has CDR1 SNHLY and CDR2 FYNNEI. This CDR3 is built from 17 residues. V shed 6 bases and J 1 base; nucleotides not matched to a gene: 8. The CDR3 sequence is CASRGRGTSGSSYEQYF. CDR3 nucleotide sequence: TGTGCCAGCAGGGGAAGGGGGACTAGCGGGAGTTCCTACGAGCAGTACTTC.